These 16 T cell receptor beta chains originate from one sample sequenced in a study of blood T cell repertoires in COVID-19. Profiling relied on immunoSEQ multiplex PCR, and the TCRdb table lists in-frame clones only, not all of them. The table includes 210,000 or so clones, approximately 80% detected once. Sequenced material: peripheral blood. The receptors were gathered from an elderly woman with acute or convalescent COVID-19.

The chain uses TRBV14 and TRBJ1-1, with D perhaps matching TRBD1 (5 bases). Deletions cut 4 bases from V and 2 bases from J, with 8 bases between. The V gene's germline CDR1 is SGHDN and CDR2 FVKESK. The CDR3 runs 13 residues. This CDR3 is CASSRGHNTEAFF. The CDR3 DNA reads as TGTGCCAGCAGCCGAGGACATAACACTGAAGCTTTCTTT.

V and J are TRBV7-9 and TRBJ2-5; D is possibly TRBD2 (7 bases). Trimming removed 1 base at V and 0 bases at J, with 12 bases between. This CDR3 is 16 amino acids long. Per the germline V gene, CDR1 is SEHNR and CDR2 is FQNEAQ (reference sequence). The CDR3 region has the DNA TGTGCCAGCAGCTTAGGGGCGGGGGCGTACCAAGAGACCCAGTACTTC. The encoded protein is CASSLGAGAYQETQYF.

This clone has a count of ten or more. The chain links TRBV19 to TRBJ1-1; 7 positions match TRBD1. The ends lost 6 bases at V and 2 bases at J; junction bases unmatched: 6. The germline CDR1 and CDR2 sequences are LNHDA and SQIVND (reference sequence). The CDR3 runs to 14 residues. For the CDR3, the DNA is TGTGCCAGTAGCGCCGGGACAGATAACACTGAAGCTTTCTTT. Its protein product is CASSAGTDNTEAFF.

V gene TRBV5-4 combines with J gene TRBJ1-4, with D unclear. Germline CDR1 SGHNT, CDR2 YYREEE (reference sequence). The CDR3 has 12 residues. V was cut by 4 bases and J by 8 bases, with 9 bases left in between. In nucleotides, the CDR3 is TGTGCCAGCAGCGTAAACCGGGAAAAACTGTTTTTT. Residues: CASSVNREKLFF.

This sequence joins TRBV27 and TRBJ1-4; TRBD1 might be the D (5 bases). CDR1 and CDR2 (germline): MNHEY, SMNVEV (reference sequence). This CDR3 comprises 17 residues. V shed 2 bases and J shed 0 bases, with 13 bases lying between them. The CDR3 region is CASSLEGRGATNEKLFF. In DNA, the CDR3 is TGTGCCAGCAGTTTAGAGGGGAGGGGTGCAACTAATGAAAAACTGTTTTTT.

The table lists this clone with a few counts. The J gene is TRBJ1-4, the V gene TRBV7-8; D is possibly TRBD1 (5 bases). V lost 4 bases, J lost 4 bases, and 16 bases lay in between. The germline gives CDR1 SGHVS, CDR2 FQNEAQ. The length of the CDR3 is 16 residues. The CDR3: CASSSNPGTINEKLFF. CDR3 DNA sequence: TGTGCCAGCAGCTCCAATCCCGGGACTATTAATGAAAAACTGTTTTTT.

This clone was detected a few times. The chain has TRBV6-4 and TRBJ1-2; D not resolved. V gave up 4 bases and J gave up 2 bases, with 5 bases separating them. Germline V gene sequence: CDR1 MRHNA, CDR2 SNTAGT. This CDR3 is 12 amino acids long. CDR3 residues: CASSGLNYGYTF. The DNA of the CDR3 is TGTGCCAGCAGTGGACTGAACTATGGCTACACCTTC.

V and J are TRBV29-1 and TRBJ2-7; the match to TRBD1 covers 12 bases. The ends lost 6 bases at V and 2 bases at J; junction bases unmatched: 2. The CDR3 is 13 residues long. Germline-derived CDR1 and CDR2 are SQVTM and ANQGSEA. The CDR3 DNA follows: TGCAGCGTAGGGACAGGGGGCCCCTACGAGCAGTACTTC. This sequence encodes CSVGTGGPYEQYF.

The DNA of the CDR3 is TGTGCCAGCAGTTTAGCGGGGGTCGGGACCCAGTACTTC. It codes for CASSLAGVGTQYF. This sequence joins TRBV6-2 or TRBV6-3 and TRBJ2-5, with 9 bases matching TRBD2. Losses at the gene ends were 4 bases for V and 7 bases for J; bases not matched to a gene: 4. The CDR3 loop spans 13 amino acids. Germline loops: CDR1 MNHEY, CDR2 SVGEGT.

The chain is built from TRBV19 and TRBJ2-5, with 11 bases lining up with TRBD2. This CDR3 has 13 residues. Germline CDR1 and CDR2: LNHDA and SQIVND (reference sequence). V trimming: 4 bases; J trimming: 5 bases; junction bases outside the gene matches: 0. CDR3 DNA sequence: TGTGCCAGTAGTACTAGCGGGAGGGAGACCCAGTACTTC. Translated: CASSTSGRETQYF. Full variable domain (outside the CDR3, taken from reference TRBV19 and TRBJ2-5): DGGITQSPKYLFRKEGQNVTLSCEQNLNHDAMYWYRQDPGQGLRLIYYSQIVNDFQKGDIAEGYSVSREKKESFPLTVTSAQKNPTAFYLCASSTSGRETQYFGPGTRLLVL.

V usage is TRBV27 and J usage is TRBJ2-7; 8 bases are a match to TRBD1. Trimming took 5 bases from V and 4 from J; bases not matched to a gene: 7. This CDR3 comprises 14 residues. Germline CDR1 is MNHEY and CDR2 is SMNVEV (reference sequence). CDR3 residues: CASSKPGQVYEQYF. Written as DNA, the CDR3 is TGTGCCAGCAGTAAACCGGGACAGGTGTACGAGCAGTACTTC.

The CDR3 spells CASSYGWDRGSEKLFF. DNA for the CDR3: TGTGCCAGCAGTTACGGCTGGGACAGGGGGAGCGAAAAACTGTTTTTT. The chain couples TRBV6-5 to TRBJ1-4; 11 positions match TRBD1. This CDR3 region has 16 residues. With 2 bases clipped from V and 8 bases from J, the junction kept 7 bases outside the gene matches. CDR1 and CDR2 from the germline V gene are MNHEY and SVGAGI.

The chain combines TRBV24-1 with TRBJ1-1, with 7 bases identical to TRBD1. Per germline, CDR1 KGHDR and CDR2 SFDVKD. Germline trimming cut 7 bases from V and 1 base from J; bases unmatched to any gene: 8. The CDR3 has 15 amino acids. The CDR3 DNA follows: TGTGCCACCAGGCCAACAGGGGCGGCGAACACTGAAGCTTTCTTT. Its translation is CATRPTGAANTEAFF.

The CDR3 coding sequence is TGTGCCAGCAGTTACTCAGGGGGACAGGGAGAGACCCAGTACTTC. Protein product: CASSYSGGQGETQYF. This chain joins TRBV6-2 or TRBV6-3 and TRBJ2-5; TRBD1 agrees at 9 bases. Per the germline V gene, CDR1 is MNHEY and CDR2 is SVGEGT. V lost 0 bases to trimming and J lost 4 bases; unmatched junction nucleotides: 3. The CDR3 is 15 amino acids.

The rearrangement joins TRBV3-1 (or the pseudogene TRBV3-2) to TRBJ2-5, with 7 bases matching TRBD2. This CDR3 comprises 14 residues. From germline, CDR1 is LGHDT and CDR2 YNNKEL (reference sequence). V was pared by 6 bases and J by 1 base, with 5 bases of the junction left unmatched. The CDR3 DNA follows: TGTGCCAGCAGTCCTGGGACTATCCAAGAGACCCAGTACTTC. Encoded protein: CASSPGTIQETQYF.

The DNA of the CDR3 is TGTGCCAGCACTTTTAGACAGGGCGACTCCTACGAGCAGTACTTC. The encoded protein is CASTFRQGDSYEQYF. V is TRBV18 and J is TRBJ2-7; 7 nucleotides line up with TRBD1. The germline V gene has CDR1 KGHSH and CDR2 LQKENI. V lost 8 bases to trimming and J lost 0 bases; unmatched junction nucleotides: 10. There are 15 residues in the CDR3.